Sequencing of this T cell receptor (beta chain) was carried out in a study of blood T cell repertoires in COVID-19. Study-wide background: The origin of the acute and convalescent COVID-19 samples was the United States, Italy and Spain. PBMCs, B-cell-depleted T cells, or T cells were the source of the cDNA or gDNA that made up the material.

Original data processing: Amplification with reference gene primers provided the estimates of nucleated cell counts. This table comes from immunoSEQ multiplex PCR, and its TCRdb copy is limited to in-frame clones, with some not included. V, J and clone size are taken as reported in that table, and D and trimming were inferred from the DNA itself. The table lists 250,000 to 300,000 clones, just under 90% of them singletons. CDR3 length equals 14 residues. Germline CDR1 and CDR2: SGHTA and FQGTGA. Trimming pared 2 bases from V and 1 base from J, leaving 8 bases between. One Seattle source followed patients from active infection through their disease course. Concerning this clone: Distinct nucleotide sequences in the sample also encode this CDR3.

This clonotype was sampled from a woman between 45 and 65 years old with COVID-19, enrolled during active disease. Material: peripheral blood. This sequence joins TRBV7-3 and TRBJ1-1; D remains ambiguous. For the CDR3, the DNA is TGTGCCAGCAGCTTAGGACGGGGGAACACTGAAGCTTTCTTT. As protein: CASSLGRGNTEAFF.